This TCR beta chain was obtained from a study of T cell repertoires in cytomegalovirus infection. Turning to the study itself: Peptides in the study included HLA-C-restricted and HLA-B-restricted CMV epitopes. Carrying CMV and the relevant HLA type showed in public TCR beta signatures. Study observations and caveats: What dominated the ex vivo response were HLA-C-restricted CMV-specific TCR beta clonotypes.

The germline V gene has CDR1 MNHEY and CDR2 SMNVEV (reference sequence). V was pared by 3 bases and J by 6 bases, with 12 bases between. The CDR3 contains 14 residues. Each CDR3 protein is one row after TCRdb ran MiXCR on the reads. The sample includes about 770,000 distinct CDR3 sequences, 25% to 30% of them seen just once. Concerning this clonotype: Its target is not known.

Sequencing was performed on cultured CD8+ T cells from PBMCs, taken from culture after CMV antigen stimulation. This clonotype originated in a human donor in good health (CMV status not recorded). Some clones in this sample may be carry-over from other donors' samples. V usage is TRBV27 and J usage is TRBJ1-5; maybe TRBD1 (6 bases). CDR3 in amino acids: CASSFQGMAQPQHF. The CDR3 coding sequence is TGTGCCAGCAGTTTCCAGGGGATGGCTCAGCCCCAGCATTTT.